The T cell receptor beta chain described here comes from a study of blood T cell repertoires in COVID-19. Only in-frame clones appear in the TCRdb table, and some are missing; sequencing was by immunoSEQ multiplex PCR. The sample lists about 330,000 clones, 80% to 95% occurring once. CDR1 is MNHNS, CDR2 SASEGT, per germline. CDR3 size: 15 residues. Trimming cost V 3 bases and J 2 bases; bases outside gene matches: 5. The rearrangement uses TRBV6-1 and TRBJ1-2; 8 bases line up with TRBD1. The TCR comes from a woman aged 30 to 39 who had recovered from COVID-19. Sample: PBMCs or T cells enriched from blood (not recorded which). Written as DNA, the CDR3 is TGTGCCAGCAGTGATGGGACAGGTCCCAACTATGGCTACACCTTC. The encoded protein is CASSDGTGPNYGYTF.